The 8 T cell receptor beta chains presented below share a single source sample, sequenced in a study of Ad26.COV2.S vaccination and SARS-CoV-2 variants. The table came from immunoSEQ multiplex PCR; TCRdb's copy has only in-frame clones and leaves some out. This table holds around 370,000 clones, about 88% found once. Treatment specified: around 19 received Ad26.COV2.S at low or high dose, single or two shots; roughly five received placebo; per-sample allocation not given. Sampling was done on day 63 after the first vaccine or placebo injection. The sample in question was peripheral blood, obtained in a trial of Ad26.COV2.S vaccine versus placebo. The source of these receptors is a person between 18 and 60 years old who received the Ad26.COV2.S COVID-19 vaccine or a placebo.

The chain combines TRBV6-5 with TRBJ1-1, with D unclear. The CDR3 sequence is 12 residues long. Germline V gene data show CDR1 as MNHEY and CDR2 as SVGAGI. V lost 5 bases, J lost 8 bases, and 12 bases lay in between. CDR3 in amino acids: CASSPPGEEAFF. The CDR3 DNA is TGTGCCAGCAGTCCCCCGGGAGAAGAAGCTTTCTTT.

V usage is TRBV13 and J usage is TRBJ2-2; no clear D gene. Trimming left V 5 bases short and J 1 base short, with 11 bases between. Germline loops: CDR1 PRHDT, CDR2 FYEKMQ (reference sequence). The CDR3 totals 15 residues. DNA of the CDR3: TGTGCCAGCAGCCATTTCACGGAGAACACCGGGGAGCTGTTTTTT. Its protein is CASSHFTENTGELFF. The full variable domain, with the rest looked up from reference TRBV13 and TRBJ2-2, is AAGVIQSPRHLIKEKRETATLKCYPIPRHDTVYWYQQGPGQDPQFLISFYEKMQSDKGSIPDRFSAQQFSDYHSELNMSSLELGDSALYFCASSHFTENTGELFFGEGSRLTVL.

This sequence joins TRBV6-5 and TRBJ2-3; possibly TRBD1 for D (6 bases). CDR1 is MNHEY and CDR2 is SVGAGI in the germline V gene. The germline V and J ends were trimmed by 6 bases and 7 bases, with 11 bases remaining between them. The CDR3 totals 12 residues. In DNA, the CDR3 is TGTGCCAGCAGCAAACAGGGTCATACGCAGTATTTT. Protein sequence: CASSKQGHTQYF.

This chain links TRBV5-6 with TRBJ2-6; D might be TRBD2 (6 bases). Germline CDR1 SGHDT, CDR2 YYEEEE. Deletions cut 2 bases from V and 5 bases from J, with 11 bases between. The CDR3 has 15 amino acids. The CDR3 reads CASSFREHRANVLTF. CDR3 bases: TGTGCCAGCAGCTTTCGGGAGCACAGGGCCAACGTCCTGACTTTC. Filled out from reference TRBV5-6 and TRBJ2-6, the complete variable domain reads DAGVTQSPTHLIKTRGQQVTLRCSPKSGHDTVSWYQQALGQGPQFIFQYYEEEERQRGNFPDRFSGHQFPNYSSELNVNALLLGDSALYLCASSFREHRANVLTFGAGSRLTVL.

This chain connects TRBV5-1 to TRBJ2-2, with TRBD1 matching over 7 bases. Germline V CDR1 and CDR2: SGHRS, YFSETQ. The junction had 10 bases not matched to a gene; V was cut back by 4 bases and J by 4 bases. CDR3 length equals 16 residues. DNA for the CDR3: TGCGCCAGCAGCGGGACAGAGGGACGTGGCACCGGGGAGCTGTTTTTT. Protein: CASSGTEGRGTGELFF.

The chain combines TRBV7-9 with TRBJ2-2, with D uncertain. CDR3 length: 15 amino acids. Germline CDR1 and CDR2: SEHNR and FQNEAQ (reference sequence). The ends were cut back, 3 bases at V and 5 bases at J, with 13 bases in the middle. CDR3 in amino acids: CASSFPALQTGELFF. CDR3 sequence (DNA): TGTGCCAGCAGCTTTCCAGCGCTCCAAACCGGGGAGCTGTTTTTT.

The rearrangement links TRBV28 to TRBJ2-1; the D is unclear. There are 14 residues in the CDR3. Trimming took 4 bases from V and 4 from J, leaving 11 bases between them. CDR1 is MDHEN, CDR2 SYDVKM, per germline. CDR3 bases: TGTGCCAGCAGTTCCCAACCTGGATACAATGAGCAGTTCTTC. The encoded protein is CASSSQPGYNEQFF.

The genes are TRBV7-9 and TRBJ2-3; 15 positions match TRBD2. From germline, CDR1 is SEHNR and CDR2 FQNEAQ (reference sequence). The CDR3 has 17 amino acids. The J segment lost 5 bases and the V segment lost 4 bases, leaving 7 bases of the junction unmatched. Written as DNA, the CDR3 is TGTGCCAGCAGCTCCCGGACTAGCGGGAGGGTGGAAGATACGCAGTATTTT. Protein product: CASSSRTSGRVEDTQYF.